This T cell receptor beta chain was recorded in a study of T cells in localized non-small cell lung cancer. The data were produced by immunoSEQ multiplex PCR, yet TCRdb's version contains in-frame clones alone and is incomplete. The profile shows some 24,000 clones, roughly 90% of them singletons. This CDR3 has 15 residues. The germline V gene has CDR1 SGHDN and CDR2 FVKESK. Trimming removed 3 bases at V and 4 bases at J, with 13 bases between. Source: peripheral blood, taken before any cancer treatment. The TCR sequence derives from a woman aged 40-69 years with stage I lung adenocarcinoma. The chain employs TRBV14 and TRBJ2-1; D is ambiguous. The CDR3 here is CASSQELLVYNEQFF. As DNA, the CDR3 is TGTGCCAGCAGCCAGGAATTGCTGGTATACAATGAGCAGTTCTTC. Filled out from reference TRBV14 and TRBJ2-1, the complete variable domain reads EAGVTQFPSHSVIEKGQTVTLRCDPISGHDNLYWYRRVMGKEIKFLLHFVKESKQDESGMPNNRFLAERTGGTYSTLKVQPAELEDSGVYFCASSQELLVYNEQFFGPGTRLTVL.